This TCR beta chain came from a study of response to subunit inactivated influenza vaccine. Overall study results and limits: The authors offered the suggestion that each seasonal influenza vaccination recruits few new T cells.

TCRdb reanalysed the RT-PCR reads using MiXCR and keeps one entry per CDR3 protein. The data contain 500,000 to 600,000 distinct CDR3 sequences, 10% to 15% of them singletons. This clonotype was seen a few times. Its antigen is still unknown. The CDR3 covers 16 residues. Per the germline V gene, CDR1 is MDHEN and CDR2 is SYDVKM. Germline trimming cut 5 bases from V and 1 base from J; bases unmatched to any gene: 10. V gene TRBV28 combines with J gene TRBJ1-2, with 7 bases aligning to TRBD1. The clonotype was recovered from a man aged 50 or older who received an inactivated influenza vaccine. This specimen consisted of PBMCs from blood, obtained on the day of vaccination. DNA of the CDR3: TGTGCCAGCAGTCCTCACAGGGGCCGGGTTAACTATGGCTACACCTTC. Protein: CASSPHRGRVNYGYTF.